What follows are 19 T cell receptor beta chains derived from one specimen sequenced in a study of CD8 T cells in Susac syndrome. Random hexamers served to reverse transcribe roughly 0.45 to 1 ug RNA. TCRdb itself ran the immunoSEQ multiplex PCR reads through MiXCR, one entry per CDR3 protein. The sample lists 170,000 or so distinct CDR3 sequences, approximately 94% occurring once. Sequencing used CD4+ T cells from PBMCs. All receptors derive from a human donor with Susac syndrome.

The chain recombines TRBV20-1 with TRBJ1-1; 9 bases are a match to TRBD1. Germline loops: CDR1 DFQATT, CDR2 SNEGSKA (reference sequence). CDR3 length: 14 residues. Germline trimming cut 5 bases from V and 5 bases from J; bases unmatched to any gene: 9. The CDR3: CSADQQGANTEAFF. The CDR3 bases are TGCAGTGCTGATCAACAGGGGGCAAATACTGAAGCTTTCTTT.

The chain employs TRBV6-2 or TRBV6-3 and TRBJ2-5, with TRBD1 as a possible D gene (5 bases). The CDR3 consists of 12 residues. Trimming pared 5 bases from V and 2 bases from J, leaving 6 bases between. Germline V CDR1 and CDR2: MNHEY, SVGEGT. The CDR3 coding sequence is TGTGCCAGCAGTCAGGGTCAAGAGACCCAGTACTTC. Amino acids: CASSQGQETQYF.

This rearrangement joins TRBV2 to TRBJ1-4; the D gene is possibly TRBD1 (5 bases). The germline CDR1 and CDR2 sequences are SNHLY and FYNNEI. Trimming cost V 8 bases and J 10 bases, with 20 bases left between them. This CDR3 contains 14 residues. The CDR3 DNA reads TGTGCCAGCGGCTCCTCCTTGACCGGGGCAAAACTGTTTTTT. It yields the protein CASGSSLTGAKLFF. The complete variable domain, with remaining parts taken from reference TRBV2 and TRBJ1-4, reads EPEVTQTPSHQVTQMGQEVILRCVPISNHLYFYWYRQILGQKVEFLVSFYNNEISEKSEIFDDQFSVERPDGSNFTLKIRSTKLEDSAMYFCASGSSLTGAKLFFGSGTQLSVL.

This clonotype was recorded only once. This chain uses TRBV2 with TRBJ1-1; D possibly corresponds to TRBD1 (5 bases). The CDR3 extends over 12 amino acids. V was shortened by 4 bases and J by 7 bases, with 10 bases between the two germline ends. CDR1 and CDR2 from the germline V gene are SNHLY and FYNNEI. The CDR3 coding sequence is TGTGCCAGCAGTGTTGGCAGGGATGAAGCTTTCTTT. It codes for CASSVGRDEAFF.

This rearrangement joins TRBV20-1 to TRBJ2-3; D is undetermined. V shed 6 bases and J shed 1 base, with 11 bases lying between them. The CDR3 runs to 13 residues. CDR1 is DFQATT, CDR2 SNEGSKA, per germline (reference sequence). The CDR3 DNA follows: TGCAGTGCCCAGCACTCGCGCACAGATACGCAGTATTTT. Protein sequence: CSAQHSRTDTQYF.

The CDR3 loop reads CASSERTLAGSSYEQYF. The CDR3 DNA is TGTGCCAGCAGTGAAAGAACACTAGCGGGGAGCTCCTACGAGCAGTACTTC. V and J are TRBV25-1 and TRBJ2-7; 10 nucleotides match TRBD2. Germline CDR1 reads MGHDK; CDR2 reads SYGVNS. There are 17 residues in the CDR3. V trimming: 2 bases; J trimming: 0 bases; junction bases outside the gene matches: 7.

The rearrangement uses TRBV6-5 and TRBJ1-1, with D possibly TRBD1 on 6 matching bases. With 0 bases removed from V and 7 bases from J, the gap between germline ends came to 12 bases. The CDR3 runs 14 residues. Germline V gene data show CDR1 as MNHEY and CDR2 as SVGAGI. The CDR3 sequence is CASSYSTGSDEAFF. The DNA of the CDR3 is TGTGCCAGCAGTTACTCTACAGGGTCGGATGAAGCTTTCTTT.

The J gene is TRBJ2-7, the V gene TRBV30; perhaps TRBD2 as D (6 bases). There are 14 residues in the CDR3. V was clipped by 2 bases and J by 1 base, with 12 bases between them. The germline CDR1 and CDR2 sequences are GTSNPN and SVGIG (reference sequence). DNA of the CDR3: TGTGCCTGGAGTTCGCGGGACTTATCCTACGAGCAGTACTTC. This sequence encodes CAWSSRDLSYEQYF.

CDR3 DNA: TGTGCCAGCAGCACCGGACTAGCGGGGGGCACAGATACGCAGTATTTT. This sequence encodes CASSTGLAGGTDTQYF. The chain combines TRBV7-3 with TRBJ2-3, with 13 bases fitting TRBD2. V was pared by 5 bases and J by 1 base, with 3 bases of the junction left unmatched. Germline V gene lookup returns CDR1 SGHTA and CDR2 FQGTGA. The CDR3 consists of 16 residues.

The gene calls are TRBV4-1 and TRBJ2-5, with D possibly matching TRBD2 (6 bases). This CDR3 region has 16 residues. Germline values: CDR1 MGHRA, CDR2 YSYEKL. Trimming shortened V by 2 bases and J by 0 bases, and 13 bases separated the two germline ends. The CDR3 is CASSQSPRDYQETQYF. The CDR3 region has the DNA TGCGCCAGCAGCCAATCGCCCCGGGACTACCAAGAGACCCAGTACTTC.

The rearrangement joins TRBV9 to TRBJ2-6; 8 bases fit TRBD2. The V gene end was trimmed by 0 bases and the J gene end by 0 bases; junction bases not matched to a gene: 5. Germline V lookup: CDR1 SGDLS, CDR2 YYNGEE. The CDR3 is 18 amino acids. The CDR3 region has the DNA TGTGCCAGCAGCGTAGGGGTAGCGGGGATCTCTGGGGCCAACGTCCTGACTTTC. Protein: CASSVGVAGISGANVLTF.

This sequence joins TRBV29-1 and TRBJ1-2; D perhaps matches TRBD1 (5 bases). V lost 4 bases and J lost 4, with 13 bases in between. The germline V gene encodes CDR1 SQVTM and CDR2 ANQGSEA. The CDR3 is 13 residues long. CDR3: CSVAEGSSYGYTF. For the CDR3, the DNA is TGCAGCGTTGCGGAGGGGTCGAGCTATGGCTACACCTTC.

The rearrangement links TRBV14 to TRBJ2-1; tentatively, D is TRBD2 (6 bases). This CDR3 spans 15 amino acids. Germline CDR1 reads SGHDN; CDR2 reads FVKESK. Trimming shortened V by 3 bases and J by 5 bases, and 14 bases separated the two germline ends. The CDR3 DNA reads TGTGCCAGCAGCCACGGCGGGGCAGGAGACAATGAGCAGTTCTTC. Amino acids: CASSHGGAGDNEQFF.

The chain carries TRBV25-1 and TRBJ2-3, with no clear D. This CDR3 comprises 13 residues. CDR1 and CDR2 (germline): MGHDK, SYGVNS. V shed 6 bases and J shed 2 bases, with 9 bases lying between them. The CDR3 coding sequence is TGTGCCAGCAGCCCTTTTACCACAGATACGCAGTATTTT. Protein sequence: CASSPFTTDTQYF.

CDR3 sequence (DNA): TGTGCCAGCAGCTCCCTGACAGGGGCCTCAAATCAGCCCCAGCATTTT. Encoded protein: CASSSLTGASNQPQHF. V is TRBV7-9 and J is TRBJ1-5; the match to TRBD1 covers 8 bases. CDR3 length equals 16 residues. The germline CDR1 and CDR2 sequences are SEHNR and FQNEAQ (reference sequence). V was clipped by 4 bases and J by 4 bases; unmatched bases: 9.

This clonotype was counted a single time. The chain combines TRBV12-3 or TRBV12-4 with TRBJ1-2, with D possibly matching TRBD1 (5 bases). This CDR3 region has 13 residues. V dropped 3 bases and J dropped 6 bases, with 11 bases sitting between them. The CDR3 spells CASSFRRDDGYTF. The CDR3 nucleotides are TGTGCCAGCAGTTTTCGCAGGGATGATGGCTACACCTTC.

This chain connects TRBV5-6 to TRBJ1-2; tentative D call: TRBD1 (6 bases). V was shortened by 0 bases and J by 0 bases, with 12 bases between the two germline ends. The CDR3 is 16 amino acids. CDR1 is SGHDT and CDR2 is YYEEEE in the germline V gene. The CDR3 here is CASSLGTGIANYGYTF. In DNA, the CDR3 is TGTGCCAGCAGCTTGGGAACAGGGATAGCTAACTATGGCTACACCTTC.

This clonotype was seen only once. This rearrangement joins TRBV20-1 to TRBJ1-4; D possibly corresponds to TRBD1 (6 bases). The germline CDR1 and CDR2 sequences are DFQATT and SNEGSKA (reference sequence). The V end lost 6 bases, the J end lost 4 bases, and 12 bases lay between the germline ends. This CDR3 comprises 13 residues. CDR3 bases: TGCAGTGCCCCGGAGGGGGGTAATGAAAAACTGTTTTTT. Residues: CSAPEGGNEKLFF.

V gene TRBV3-1 combines with J gene TRBJ2-1; 10 nucleotides agree with TRBD2. J lost 3 bases, V lost 0 bases, and 8 bases had no gene match. The CDR3 covers 18 residues. The germline V gene has CDR1 LGHDT and CDR2 YNNKEL (reference sequence). CDR3 sequence (DNA): TGTGCCAGCAGCCAAGATAAGCGGGGGGGCCCCTACTACAATGAGCAGTTCTTC. Protein: CASSQDKRGGPYYNEQFF.